A single sample gave rise to the 15 T cell receptor beta chains below, sequenced in a study of blood T cells in healthy people across ages. A sample-barcoded 5' primer and a J-beta primer mix were used in a second PCR of about 6 to 11 cycles. TCRdb re-called the 5' RACE reads through MiXCR, storing one row per CDR3 protein. The table records about 1,800,000 distinct CDR3 sequences, over 25% of them present only once. The source material was blood. These receptors came from a woman in her 30s in good health.

The table lists this clonotype with a few counts. The chain links TRBV20-1 to TRBJ1-5; 7 bases align to TRBD1. CDR3 length: 15 amino acids. The V gene end was trimmed by 3 bases and the J gene end by 1 base; junction bases not matched to a gene: 6. Germline assignment: CDR1 DFQATT and CDR2 SNEGSKA (reference sequence). The CDR3 nucleotides read TGCAGTGCTAGCCAAAAGACAGGGAGCAATCAGCCCCAGCATTTT. Its protein product is CSASQKTGSNQPQHF.

V and J are TRBV20-1 and TRBJ2-5; D may be TRBD1 (5 bases). The closer fit of TRBJ2-7 to the DNA end suggests the J call may be wrong. The CDR3 extends over 13 amino acids. Germline CDR1 and CDR2: DFQATT and SNEGSKA (reference sequence). CDR3 residues: CSARVRAAYEQYF. As DNA, the CDR3 is TGCAGTGCCCGGGTCAGGGCCGCCTACGAGCAGTACTTC.

This clonotype was counted between two and nine times. The V and J genes are TRBV5-1 and TRBJ2-1, with TRBD1 matching 8 bases. This CDR3 spans 15 amino acids. Germline assignment: CDR1 SGHRS and CDR2 YFSETQ. J lost 6 bases, V lost 1 base, and 6 bases had no gene match. The CDR3 DNA reads TGCGCCAGCAGCTTGCCGTCGACAGGGGTCAATGAGCAGTTCTTC. It specifies CASSLPSTGVNEQFF.

This clonotype came up a few times. This chain joins TRBV9 and TRBJ2-3; no clear D. V gave up 0 bases and J gave up 6 bases, with 11 bases separating them. This CDR3 spans 14 amino acids. Germline CDR1 reads SGDLS; CDR2 reads YYNGEE. The CDR3 nucleotides read TGTGCCAGCAGCGTAGCGGCCCTGGAGGATACGCAGTATTTT. Its protein product is CASSVAALEDTQYF. Complete variable domain (other parts from reference TRBV9 and TRBJ2-3): DSGVTQTPKHLITATGQRVTLRCSPRSGDLSVYWYQQSLDQGLQFLIQYYNGEERAKGNILERFSAQQFPDLHSELNLSSLELGDSALYFCASSVAALEDTQYFGPGTRLTVL.

This clonotype has only a few counts. The V call is TRBV6-5, the J call TRBJ1-6, with 9 nucleotides matching TRBD1. Germline-derived CDR1 and CDR2 are MNHEY and SVGAGI. This CDR3 is 15 amino acids long. Trimming at V came to 6 bases and at J to 9 bases, leaving 9 bases not matched to a gene. CDR3 amino acids: CASRPAGTGSSPLHF. The DNA for the CDR3 is TGTGCCAGCAGACCTGCCGGGACAGGGAGTTCACCCCTCCACTTT.

This clonotype was detected ten times or more. This chain joins TRBV7-2 and TRBJ2-7; D gene ambiguous. From germline, CDR1 is SGHTA and CDR2 FQGNSA. CDR3 length: 13 residues. V lost 8 bases, J lost 0 bases, and 11 bases lay in between. CDR3 in amino acids: CASSRRSSYEQYF. CDR3 sequence (DNA): TGTGCCAGCTCCCGTCGCTCCTCCTACGAGCAGTACTTC.

This clonotype has ten or more counts. The rearrangement links TRBV6-1 to TRBJ2-7; no clear D gene. Trimming took 2 bases from V and 3 from J, leaving 8 bases between them. This CDR3 is built from 13 residues. Germline V gene lookup returns CDR1 MNHNS and CDR2 SASEGT. CDR3 nucleotides: TGTGCCAGCAGTGAACACCGGCTCTACGAGCAGTACTTC. Its protein is CASSEHRLYEQYF.

Of note for this clonotype: Given the absence of the conserved phenylalanine or tryptophan at the CDR3 end, a read error is likely. The chain links TRBV5-1 to TRBJ2-5; TRBD1 or TRBD2 may be the D gene (5 bases each). Trimming pared 4 bases from V and 0 bases from J, leaving 13 bases between. CDR1 is SGHRS, CDR2 YFSETQ, per germline. The CDR3 has 15 residues. DNA for the CDR3: TGCGCCAGCAGCCGGACTGGGACCTACCAAGAGACCCAGTACTTA. Protein sequence: CASSRTGTYQETQYL.

This chain connects TRBV25-1 to TRBJ1-6; D unclear. Germline V gene sequence: CDR1 MGHDK, CDR2 SYGVNS. The CDR3 is 14 amino acids. The V gene lost 2 bases and the J gene lost 4 bases, with 6 bases spanning the gap. CDR3 in DNA: TGTGCCAGCAGTGAACTAGGGTATAATTCACCCCTCCACTTT. This translates into CASSELGYNSPLHF.

The chain has TRBV12-3 or TRBV12-4 and TRBJ2-3, with 9 bases identical to TRBD2. Trimming at V came to 3 bases and at J to 6 bases, leaving 7 bases not matched to a gene. The CDR3 is 15 residues long. Here the CDR3 reads CASSFLAGGRDTQYF. CDR3 nucleotides: TGTGCCAGCAGTTTTCTGGCGGGGGGGCGTGATACGCAGTATTTT.

Note on this clonotype: One end of the junction does not line up with germline, which may come from a read error. The CDR3 region has the DNA TGTGACAGCAGACAGGGGAATACAGATACGCAGTATTTT. Protein product: CDSRQGNTDTQYF. This chain links TRBV6-2 or TRBV6-3 with TRBJ2-3; 8 positions match TRBD1. The CDR3 extends over 13 amino acids. CDR1 is MNHEY and CDR2 is SVGEGT in the germline V gene.

A single count supports this clonotype. V and J are TRBV2 and TRBJ1-2; 8 bases match TRBD1. V was clipped by 5 bases and J by 8 bases; unmatched bases: 7. CDR1 SNHLY and CDR2 FYNNEI come from the germline V gene. The CDR3 sequence is 13 residues long. The CDR3 coding sequence is TGTGCCAGCAGTATCGCAGGGGGCGAGGGCTACACCTTC. This sequence encodes CASSIAGGEGYTF.

With regard to this clonotype: With a much larger clone just one base away, this may be a read error. The CDR3 bases are TGCGCCAGCAGCCAAGAACGGGGGGAACCCTACGAGCAGTACTTC. It codes for CASSQERGEPYEQYF. The V and J genes are TRBV4-1 and TRBJ2-4, with 7 bases aligning to TRBD2. The J call is in doubt because the DNA end fits TRBJ2-7 better. This CDR3 region has 15 residues. The germline V gene encodes CDR1 MGHRA and CDR2 YSYEKL.

The V and J genes are TRBV7-9 and TRBJ2-7; 7 bases are a match to TRBD2. The length of the CDR3 is 14 residues. Losses at the gene ends were 5 bases for V and 2 bases for J; bases not matched to a gene: 6. Germline CDR1 is SEHNR and CDR2 is FQNEAQ (reference sequence). The CDR3 region is CASSMIAGAYEQYF. CDR3 DNA sequence: TGTGCCAGCAGCATGATAGCGGGCGCCTACGAGCAGTACTTC.

The J gene is TRBJ2-1, the V gene TRBV19; 7 nucleotides line up with TRBD2. CDR1 and CDR2 (germline): LNHDA, SQIVND (reference sequence). The trim removed 5 bases at V and 10 bases at J, leaving 8 bases unmatched. The CDR3 covers 13 residues. DNA of the CDR3: TGTGCCAGTAGTGTAGCGGGCGCAGGGGAGCAGTTCTTC. Residues: CASSVAGAGEQFF.